The T cell receptor (beta chain) described here comes from a study of blood T cell repertoires in COVID-19. Study context: Acute and convalescent COVID-19 specimens originated in the United States, Italy and Spain. The analysed material was cDNA or gDNA that came from T cells, B-cell-depleted T cells, or PBMCs.

Per the authors' pipeline: Nucleated cell number was recorded as an estimate derived from reference gene primer amplification. Assay used: immunoSEQ multiplex PCR; TCRdb lists only in-frame clones, some missing. From that table come the V and J calls and clone size; the DNA was used to work out D and trimming. Found here are 150,000 or so clones, 75% to 85% of them singletons; the top ten hold roughly 8.8%. The V end was cut by 5 bases, the J end by 8 bases, with 12 bases between. Per the germline V gene, CDR1 is SEHNR and CDR2 is FQNEAQ (reference sequence). The CDR3 is 12 residues long. This clone was seen a few times.

The sequenced material came from peripheral blood. This rearrangement joins TRBV7-9 to TRBJ1-1, with D tentatively TRBD1 (5 bases). This clonotype was obtained from a human donor with acute or convalescent COVID-19. The donor label of this sample is uncertain. The CDR3 sequence is CASSPGGTEAFF. The CDR3 nucleotides are TGTGCCAGCAGCCCCGGGGGGACCGAAGCTTTCTTT.